Below are 15 T cell receptor beta chains sequenced from a single sample in a study of post-analysis software for immune sequencing data. Study outcomes and limitations: Patients showed TRBV5-6, TRBV5-1 and TRBV20-1 among roughly five TRBV segments more frequent than in controls.

Libraries were made from TCR beta cDNA, and they carried unique molecular identifiers. Via MiXCR, TCRdb re-called the PCR reads, giving one row per CDR3 protein. The sample carries around 400,000 distinct CDR3 sequences, roughly 38% recorded once. Their antigens remain unidentified. Input material: blood. The receptors originated from a girl aged 2 to 9 with multiple sclerosis.

The gene calls are TRBV29-1 and TRBJ1-2, with a tentative D call TRBD1 (6 bases). Germline V gene lookup returns CDR1 SQVTM and CDR2 ANQGSEA. Trimming took 5 bases from V and 6 from J, leaving 10 bases between them. This CDR3 spans 11 amino acids. CDR3 nucleotide sequence: TGCAGCGTTTCACAGGGTAATGGCTACACCTTC. Translating gives CSVSQGNGYTF. Together with reference TRBV29-1 and TRBJ1-2, the CDR3 gives the full variable domain: SAVISQKPSRDICQRGTSLTIQCQVDSQVTMMFWYRQQPGQSLTLIATANQGSEATYESGFVIDKFPISRPNLTFSTLTVSNMSPEDSSIYLCSVSQGNGYTFGSGTRLTVV.

The chain is built from TRBV29-1 and TRBJ1-2, with D perhaps TRBD1 (5 bases). The germline CDR1 and CDR2 sequences are SQVTM and ANQGSEA. The V end was cut by 5 bases, the J end by 1 base, with 8 bases between. This CDR3 is built from 12 residues. CDR3 nucleotide sequence: TGCAGCGTTTCGACAGTTAACTATGGCTACACCTTC. It codes for CSVSTVNYGYTF.

As to this clonotype: One end of the junction is discordant with germline, which a read error may explain. The chain combines TRBV3-1 with TRBJ2-1; no clear D gene. CDR1 is LGHDT and CDR2 is YNNKEL in the germline V gene (reference sequence). The CDR3 loop spans 11 amino acids. The CDR3 spells CAGSLHNEQFF. The CDR3 region has the DNA TGTGCCGGCAGTCTACACAATGAGCAGTTCTTC.

The rearrangement joins TRBV12-3 or TRBV12-4 to TRBJ1-4; perhaps TRBD1 as D (6 bases). The V and J ends lost 5 bases and 11 bases respectively, with 21 bases between them. The CDR3 consists of 15 residues. CDR3 bases: TGTGCCAGCAGTCCACCTGGCAGGGGCGGGGGGAAACTGTTTTTT. Translated, it gives CASSPPGRGGGKLFF.

The chain joins TRBV7-2 to TRBJ2-3; no definite D call. This CDR3 is 19 amino acids long. Trimming took off 1 base at V and 3 bases at J, with 23 bases between the two ends. CDR1 and CDR2 (germline): SGHTA, FQGNSA. CDR3 sequence (DNA): TGTGCCAGCAGCTTAGATTACGAGGACCCCGTTACCCTTACAGATACGCAGTATTTT. This encodes CASSLDYEDPVTLTDTQYF.

V and J are TRBV2 and TRBJ2-5, with 8 bases fitting TRBD1. This CDR3 has 15 residues. Germline values: CDR1 SNHLY, CDR2 FYNNEI. The V and J ends lost 7 bases and 7 bases, in that order; junction bases with no gene match: 14. The CDR3 region has the DNA TGTGCCAGCAAATTTCGGACAGGGTCATCGGGGACCCAGTACTTC. This encodes CASKFRTGSSGTQYF. The whole variable domain, filled in from reference TRBV2 and TRBJ2-5, reads EPEVTQTPSHQVTQMGQEVILRCVPISNHLYFYWYRQILGQKVEFLVSFYNNEISEKSEIFDDQFSVERPDGSNFTLKIRSTKLEDSAMYFCASKFRTGSSGTQYFGPGTRLLVL.

The V call is TRBV28, the J call TRBJ2-6; D is uncertain. The ends were cut back, 8 bases at V and 6 bases at J, with 8 bases in the middle. This CDR3 has 12 residues. Germline loops: CDR1 MDHEN, CDR2 SYDVKM. The CDR3 region has the DNA TGTGCCAGCGGATGGGTGGCCAACGTCCTGACTTTC. Translated: CASGWVANVLTF.

The chain couples TRBV12-3 or TRBV12-4 to TRBJ2-1; D may be TRBD1 or TRBD2 (5 bases each). The CDR3 has 12 amino acids. Trimming pared 6 bases from V and 3 bases from J, leaving 6 bases between. CDR3 sequence: CASRGDYNEQFF. The CDR3 DNA reads TGTGCCAGCAGGGGGGACTACAATGAGCAGTTCTTC.

A few counts support this clonotype. The CDR3 coding sequence is TGCGCCAGCAGCTTGGCCTTTGAGACCCAGTACTTC. This gives the protein CASSLAFETQYF. The chain joins TRBV5-1 to TRBJ2-5; D unresolved. The V gene lost 0 bases and the J gene lost 5 bases, with 5 bases spanning the gap. Germline CDR1 reads SGHRS; CDR2 reads YFSETQ. The length of the CDR3 is 12 residues.

This clonotype has more than one count but fewer than ten. This rearrangement joins TRBV4-2 to TRBJ2-7; 14 nucleotides align to TRBD2. J lost 2 bases, V lost 2 bases, and 14 bases had no gene match. Germline CDR1 and CDR2: LGHNA and YNFKEQ. This CDR3 is built from 20 residues. CDR3 sequence reads: CASSQPNSGTSGSRAYEQYF. The CDR3 DNA reads TGTGCCAGCAGCCAACCGAATTCCGGGACTAGCGGGAGTCGAGCCTACGAGCAGTACTTC.

This chain links TRBV9 with TRBJ2-1; 13 bases align to TRBD2. The germline V gene encodes CDR1 SGDLS and CDR2 YYNGEE. The CDR3 contains 18 residues. The V segment lost 3 bases and the J segment 0 bases; nucleotides outside the gene matches: 6. The CDR3 sequence is CASSGKTSGGSSYNEQFF. The CDR3 DNA reads TGTGCCAGCAGCGGGAAGACTAGCGGGGGGAGCTCCTACAATGAGCAGTTCTTC.

The chain joins TRBV20-1 to TRBJ1-5, with D possibly matching TRBD1 (5 bases). Per germline, CDR1 DFQATT and CDR2 SNEGSKA (reference sequence). The CDR3 length is 15 residues. The ends were cut back, 0 bases at V and 3 bases at J, with 12 bases in the middle. The CDR3 region is CSARDKQAFNQPQHF. CDR3 sequence (DNA): TGCAGTGCTAGAGATAAACAGGCCTTCAATCAGCCCCAGCATTTT.

Comment on this clonotype: A much larger clone lies one base from this, so it may be a read error. The chain uses TRBV15 and TRBJ2-5; 10 nucleotides line up with TRBD2. Germline V gives CDR1 LNHNV, CDR2 YYDKDF (reference sequence). This CDR3 is 15 amino acids long. CDR3 residues: CATSRDSGGQEAQYF. DNA of the CDR3: TGTGCCACCAGCAGGGATAGCGGGGGGCAAGAGGCCCAGTACTTC.

The rearrangement uses TRBV6-6 and TRBJ1-2; D ambiguous. This CDR3 has 14 amino acids. CDR1 is MNHNY, CDR2 SVGAGI, per germline (reference sequence). The ends were cut back, 2 bases at V and 6 bases at J, with 13 bases in the middle. CDR3 sequence: CASSYKGSANGYTF. CDR3 DNA: TGTGCCAGCAGTTACAAAGGTTCGGCCAATGGCTACACCTTC.

This clonotype appeared a few times. This CDR3 reads CASSLGFRTENIQYF. The CDR3 DNA sequence: TGTGCCAGCAGCTTAGGATTCAGGACAGAGAACATTCAGTACTTC. The chain recombines TRBV5-6 with TRBJ2-4; TRBD1 might be the D (6 bases). CDR1 is SGHDT and CDR2 is YYEEEE in the germline V gene. With 2 bases removed from V and 7 bases from J, the gap between germline ends came to 16 bases. This CDR3 is built from 15 residues.